The clone carrying this TCR beta chain showed up just once. The antigen is undetermined. The repertoire was sequenced with immunoSEQ multiplex PCR; TCRdb's copy has only in-frame clones and lacks some. The sample gives under 35,000 clones, around 94% of which show up once; roughly 26% is in the top ten. This entry is derived from a study of T cell clones after liver transplantation. The germline gives CDR1 SQVTM, CDR2 ANQGSEA. V shed 6 bases, J shed 4 bases, and the junction held 5 bases outside the gene matches. The CDR3 has 14 residues. General study findings and limits: Graft donor-reactive T cells may have migrated into the graft rather than being deleted.

This receptor was obtained from a human patient who received a liver transplant. T cells may partly derive from the graft donor. The sequencing used CD8+ T cells from blood, collected 12 months after liver transplant. This rearrangement joins TRBV29-1 to TRBJ2-1, with TRBD2 matching 11 bases. The CDR3 DNA follows: TGCAGCGTGCTCACTAGCGGGAGTTACAATGAGCAGTTCTTC. Protein product: CSVLTSGSYNEQFF.